The 30 T cell receptor beta chains reported below all come from one sample, sequenced in a study of T cells in localized non-small cell lung cancer. Produced via immunoSEQ multiplex PCR; TCRdb's table is partial and in-frame only. The sample lists roughly 58,000 clones; 75% to 85% were seen once. The specimen was PBMCs, collected before any cancer treatment. The receptors were sampled from a man aged 35-75 years with stage II lung adenocarcinoma.

V gene TRBV10-3 combines with J gene TRBJ2-5; D is unresolved. The CDR3 totals 14 residues. V lost 0 bases to trimming and J lost 3 bases, with 8 bases between them. Germline CDR1 and CDR2: ENHRY and SYGVKD. The CDR3: CAISESGKEETQYF. CDR3 DNA: TGTGCCATCAGTGAGTCTGGCAAGGAAGAGACCCAGTACTTC.

This clone was seen a single time. The chain recombines TRBV30 with TRBJ2-7; D unresolved. CDR1 and CDR2 (germline): GTSNPN, SVGIG (reference sequence). V was shortened by 2 bases and J by 1 base, with 3 bases between the two germline ends. CDR3 length: 11 residues. The DNA of the CDR3 is TGTGCCTGGAGTCCATCCTACGAGCAGTACTTC. Translation: CAWSPSYEQYF.

The sample holds one count of this clone. V gene TRBV11-2 combines with J gene TRBJ2-7; D is uncertain. Germline-derived CDR1 and CDR2 are SGHAT and FQNNGV. With 1 base removed from V and 2 bases from J, the gap between germline ends came to 3 bases. This CDR3 has 12 amino acids. The chain's CDR3 is CASSLVPYEQYF. CDR3 bases: TGTGCCAGCAGCTTAGTTCCCTACGAGCAGTACTTC.

V and J are TRBV4-1 and TRBJ2-1, with 9 bases lining up with TRBD2. Germline-derived CDR1 and CDR2 are MGHRA and YSYEKL. Germline trimming cut 3 bases from V and 4 bases from J; bases unmatched to any gene: 7. The CDR3 sequence is 16 residues long. In nucleotides, the CDR3 is TGCGCCAGCAGCCATGTTTCTAGCGGGACGTACAATGAGCAGTTCTTC. Encoded protein: CASSHVSSGTYNEQFF.

This chain uses TRBV19 with TRBJ2-7, with D tentatively TRBD2 (6 bases). CDR1 and CDR2 from the germline V gene are LNHDA and SQIVND (reference sequence). V was pared by 2 bases and J by 6 bases, with 14 bases between. The CDR3 covers 14 residues. The CDR3 is CASSIQAGGFEQYF. The CDR3 DNA sequence: TGTGCCAGTAGTATACAGGCCGGAGGGTTCGAGCAGTACTTC.

V and J are TRBV27 and TRBJ1-2; D gene unclear. Germline values: CDR1 MNHEY, CDR2 SMNVEV (reference sequence). Trimming took 5 bases from V and 0 from J, leaving 13 bases between them. This CDR3 has 15 residues. The CDR3 is CASSPLRLANYGYTF. For the CDR3, the DNA is TGTGCCAGCAGTCCCTTAAGACTAGCTAACTATGGCTACACCTTC.

The rearrangement links TRBV6-1 to TRBJ2-7; TRBD2 matches 9 bases. The germline V gene encodes CDR1 MNHNS and CDR2 SASEGT. Trimming at V came to 4 bases and at J to 3 bases, leaving 7 bases not matched to a gene. The CDR3 totals 15 residues. CDR3 coding DNA: TGTGCCAGCAGTGTCATGACTAGCGGAGACTACGAGCAGTACTTC. It yields the protein CASSVMTSGDYEQYF.

V usage is TRBV19 and J usage is TRBJ2-7; 10 bases are shared with TRBD2. This CDR3 is 15 amino acids long. Germline CDR1 is LNHDA and CDR2 is SQIVND (reference sequence). V lost 5 bases and J lost 0; bases outside the gene matches: 4. This CDR3 reads CASSRTSGSSYEQYF. The CDR3 DNA reads TGTGCCAGTAGTCGGACTAGCGGTAGCTCCTACGAGCAGTACTTC.

This chain's CDR3 is CASSGVGGNQPQHF. Written as DNA, the CDR3 is TGTGCCAGCTCCGGAGTGGGGGGCAATCAGCCCCAGCATTTT. The chain couples TRBV2 to TRBJ1-5, with D perhaps matching TRBD1 (5 bases). This CDR3 contains 14 residues. The V end lost 8 bases, the J end lost 2 bases, and 13 bases lay between the germline ends. Germline V gene sequence: CDR1 SNHLY, CDR2 FYNNEI.

Notes on this clone: Other DNA sequences in this specimen translate into the identical CDR3. The rearrangement joins TRBV4-2 to TRBJ1-5; tentatively, D is TRBD1 (5 bases). CDR3 length: 13 amino acids. V was pared by 1 base and J by 4 bases, with 5 bases between. CDR1 and CDR2 from the germline V gene are LGHNA and YNFKEQ. The CDR3 protein is CASSQGGNQPQHF. DNA of the CDR3: TGTGCCAGCAGCCAAGGGGGGAATCAGCCCCAGCATTTT.

The rearrangement uses TRBV25-1 and TRBJ1-1; 7 nucleotides align to TRBD1. The CDR3 covers 14 residues. CDR1 is MGHDK and CDR2 is SYGVNS in the germline V gene. J gave up 4 bases and V 5 bases, and 7 bases lay outside the gene matches. The CDR3 nucleotides are TGTGCCAGCAGTTCAGACTCAGGGGGCACTGAAGCTTTCTTT. The encoded protein is CASSSDSGGTEAFF.

Notes on this clone: This sequence may be a read error, since a much larger clone differs from it by one base. The V call is TRBV11-2, the J call TRBJ1-5; D call uncertain. The CDR3 runs 13 residues. The germline CDR1 and CDR2 sequences are SGHAT and FQNNGV. V was trimmed by 2 bases and J by 2 bases, leaving 4 bases between them. The CDR3 DNA sequence: TGTGCCAGCAGCTTAAACCGCAATCAGCCCCAGCATTTT. It is translated as CASSLNRNQPQHF. Full variable domain (outside the CDR3, taken from reference TRBV11-2 and TRBJ1-5): EAGVAQSPRYKIIEKRQSVAFWCNPISGHATLYWYQQILGQGPKLLIQFQNNGVVDDSQLPKDRFSAERLKGVDSTLKIQPAKLEDSAVYLCASSLNRNQPQHFGDGTRLSIL.

The chain carries TRBV18 and TRBJ1-3; 9 bases align to TRBD1. V lost 2 bases, J lost 0 bases, and 11 bases stayed unmatched. The CDR3 sequence is 19 residues long. In germline, CDR1 is KGHSH, CDR2 LQKENI. For the CDR3, the DNA is TGTGCCAGCTCACCATCGGGACAGGGCGGCAAGGCCTCTGGAAACACCATATATTTT. Amino acids: CASSPSGQGGKASGNTIYF.

The chain couples TRBV10-3 to TRBJ1-2; D unresolved. Trimming took 3 bases from V and 8 from J, leaving 19 bases between them. CDR1 is ENHRY, CDR2 SYGVKD, per germline. The CDR3 consists of 15 residues. CDR3 sequence: CAISETLDGAGGYTF. CDR3 nucleotides: TGTGCCATCAGTGAAACCCTAGACGGCGCGGGCGGCTACACCTTC.

This clone was seen a handful of times. The rearrangement joins TRBV7-9 to TRBJ1-1, with a possible D match to TRBD1 (6 bases). This CDR3 contains 15 residues. With 7 bases removed from V and 1 base from J, the gap between germline ends came to 16 bases. Germline V lookup: CDR1 SEHNR, CDR2 FQNEAQ (reference sequence). As DNA, the CDR3 is TGTGCCAGCACCCTACAGGGCCGGGCGAACACTGAAGCTTTCTTT. Translation: CASTLQGRANTEAFF. Based on the CDR3 plus reference TRBV7-9 and TRBJ1-1, the full variable domain is DTGVSQNPRHKITKRGQNVTFRCDPISEHNRLYWYRQTLGQGPEFLTYFQNEAQLEKSRLLSDRFSAERPKGSFSTLEIQRTEQGDSAMYLCASTLQGRANTEAFFGQGTRLTVV.

V gene TRBV5-4 combines with J gene TRBJ2-7, with 7 bases matching TRBD2. The CDR3 covers 17 residues. Germline V gene lookup returns CDR1 SGHNT and CDR2 YYREEE (reference sequence). V trimming: 0 bases; J trimming: 2 bases; junction bases outside the gene matches: 11. This CDR3 reads CASSLGGRASAAYEQYF. In DNA, the CDR3 is TGTGCCAGCAGCTTGGGAGGGAGGGCCTCGGCGGCCTACGAGCAGTACTTC.

The V and J genes are TRBV7-6 and TRBJ2-7; TRBD2 matches 10 bases. The CDR3 contains 17 residues. The V gene end was trimmed by 0 bases and the J gene end by 5 bases; junction bases not matched to a gene: 10. Germline CDR1 and CDR2: SGHVS and FNYEAQ. In DNA form, the CDR3 reads TGTGCCAGCAGCTTAGCGGAGGGAGCTAGCGGGAGTGACGAGCAGTACTTC. Residues: CASSLAEGASGSDEQYF.

The chain uses TRBV19 and TRBJ2-2, with 10 bases fitting TRBD1. With V trimmed by 0 bases and J by 0 bases, 7 bases remained unmatched. This CDR3 is 19 amino acids long. CDR1 and CDR2 from the germline V gene are LNHDA and SQIVND (reference sequence). The chain's CDR3 is CASSIDRTGGRTNTGELFF. CDR3 bases: TGTGCCAGTAGTATAGATCGGACAGGGGGAAGGACGAACACCGGGGAGCTGTTTTTT. Variable domain in full (rest from reference TRBV19 and TRBJ2-2): DGGITQSPKYLFRKEGQNVTLSCEQNLNHDAMYWYRQDPGQGLRLIYYSQIVNDFQKGDIAEGYSVSREKKESFPLTVTSAQKNPTAFYLCASSIDRTGGRTNTGELFFGEGSRLTVL.

The rearrangement uses TRBV11-2 and TRBJ1-2; 7 nucleotides match TRBD1. CDR3 size: 15 residues. Trimming took 5 bases from V and 6 from J; bases not matched to a gene: 12. Germline lookup yields CDR1 SGHAT and CDR2 FQNNGV. CDR3 region: CASSPRQGSVNGYTF. The CDR3 DNA is TGTGCCAGCAGCCCCAGACAGGGAAGTGTAAATGGCTACACCTTC. Full variable domain (rest looked up from reference TRBV11-2 and TRBJ1-2): EAGVAQSPRYKIIEKRQSVAFWCNPISGHATLYWYQQILGQGPKLLIQFQNNGVVDDSQLPKDRFSAERLKGVDSTLKIQPAKLEDSAVYLCASSPRQGSVNGYTFGSGTRLTVV.

This clone showed up just a few times. This chain uses TRBV15 with TRBJ1-5; D remains unclear. This CDR3 region has 15 residues. V lost 0 bases, J lost 3 bases, and 9 bases lay in between. Germline CDR1 is LNHNV and CDR2 is YYDKDF (reference sequence). The CDR3 bases are TGTGCCACCAGCAGAGATAAAGGGTTCAATCAGCCCCAGCATTTT. It translates to CATSRDKGFNQPQHF.

The rearrangement links TRBV6-1 to TRBJ2-1; a weak D match, TRBD1 (5 bases). Trimming took off 4 bases at V and 6 bases at J, with 10 bases between the two ends. Germline-derived CDR1 and CDR2 are MNHNS and SASEGT. The length of the CDR3 is 13 residues. The CDR3 region is CASSAARVNEQFF. As DNA, the CDR3 is TGTGCCAGCAGTGCTGCCAGGGTCAATGAGCAGTTCTTC.

The chain is built from TRBV19 and TRBJ2-1; TRBD2 matches at 14 bases. This CDR3 has 16 residues. Germline V gene data show CDR1 as LNHDA and CDR2 as SQIVND (reference sequence). V shed 2 bases, J shed 12 bases, and the junction held 9 bases outside the gene matches. The chain's CDR3 is CASSILIGTSGSRQFF. As DNA, the CDR3 is TGTGCCAGTAGTATACTTATTGGGACTAGCGGGAGTAGGCAGTTCTTC.

This clone was observed a single time. The chain couples TRBV30 to TRBJ2-1, with no clear D. CDR1 GTSNPN and CDR2 SVGIG come from the germline V gene (reference sequence). The CDR3 totals 11 residues. V was clipped by 3 bases and J by 7 bases, with 7 bases between them. The CDR3 reads CAWRRWNEQFF. As DNA, the CDR3 is TGTGCCTGGAGACGGTGGAATGAGCAGTTCTTC.

This clone appeared once. The J gene is TRBJ2-3, the V gene TRBV7-3; 7 positions agree with TRBD2. The CDR3 has 16 amino acids. Germline V CDR1 and CDR2: SGHTA, FQGTGA. V was clipped by 5 bases and J by 2 bases; unmatched bases: 10. The CDR3 here is CASSGRLAPLTDTQYF. CDR3 sequence (DNA): TGTGCCAGCAGCGGAAGACTAGCTCCGCTCACAGATACGCAGTATTTT.

This clone was picked up one time. The chain employs TRBV5-4 and TRBJ2-5; D may be TRBD1 or TRBD2 (7 bases each). From germline, CDR1 is SGHNT and CDR2 YYREEE (reference sequence). Trimming removed 4 bases at V and 4 bases at J, with 11 bases between. The CDR3 runs 13 residues. In DNA form, the CDR3 reads TGTGCCAGCAGCCCAGGGGGGGGAGAGACCCAGTACTTC. This codes for CASSPGGGETQYF.

The chain combines TRBV7-8 with TRBJ2-1, with 8 bases identical to TRBD1. The V and J ends lost 5 bases and 3 bases, in that order; junction bases with no gene match: 9. CDR3 length equals 16 residues. Per germline, CDR1 SGHVS and CDR2 FQNEAQ. The CDR3 protein is CASSRKGGQDYNEQFF. The CDR3 DNA follows: TGTGCCAGCAGCCGCAAAGGGGGACAGGACTACAATGAGCAGTTCTTC.

J is TRBJ2-7 and V is TRBV18, with D perhaps assigned TRBD1 or TRBD2 (5 bases each). V gave up 3 bases and J gave up 5 bases, with 14 bases separating them. The CDR3 runs to 14 residues. Germline values: CDR1 KGHSH, CDR2 LQKENI. The CDR3 sequence is CASSPPGAGDEQYF. The CDR3 nucleotides are TGTGCCAGCTCACCCCCCGGGGCCGGCGACGAGCAGTACTTC.

The chain employs TRBV29-1 and TRBJ2-7, with D possibly matching TRBD2 (6 bases). CDR3 length: 10 residues. Germline V gene sequence: CDR1 SQVTM, CDR2 ANQGSEA. Trimming took 3 bases from V and 7 from J, leaving 7 bases between them. For the CDR3, the DNA is TGCAGCGTTGAGGAGGGTGAGCAGTACTTC. Protein sequence: CSVEEGEQYF.

The V call is TRBV14, the J call TRBJ2-1; 10 nucleotides align to TRBD1. The CDR3 is made up of 16 amino acids. Germline V gene sequence: CDR1 SGHDN, CDR2 FVKESK. After removal of 2 bases from V and 3 bases from J, the junction contained 4 bases not matched to a gene. The DNA for the CDR3 is TGTGCCAGCAGCCAACGGACAGGGGGATTCTACAATGAGCAGTTCTTC. Translation gives CASSQRTGGFYNEQFF.

The chain is built from TRBV14 and TRBJ1-4; D is uncertain. The CDR3 has 13 residues. The germline V and J ends were trimmed by 4 bases and 4 bases, with 7 bases remaining between them. Per germline, CDR1 SGHDN and CDR2 FVKESK. The CDR3 protein is CASSLGVNEKLFF. DNA of the CDR3: TGTGCCAGCAGCCTCGGGGTTAATGAAAAACTGTTTTTT. The full variable domain, its missing parts supplied by reference TRBV14 and TRBJ1-4, is EAGVTQFPSHSVIEKGQTVTLRCDPISGHDNLYWYRRVMGKEIKFLLHFVKESKQDESGMPNNRFLAERTGGTYSTLKVQPAELEDSGVYFCASSLGVNEKLFFGSGTQLSVL.